Each of the 32 T cell receptor beta chains below was sequenced from the same sample in a study of control samples from healthy donors and cancer patients. Using immunoSEQ multiplex PCR, the repertoire was profiled, and TCRdb retains in-frame clones only, with some absent. This sample has about 75,000 clones; over 65% occur once, and the top ten carry approximately 15%. Sequencing was carried out using blood. These receptor sequences come from a man aged 50 to 60 in good health.

This rearrangement joins TRBV30 to TRBJ1-2; weak D call: TRBD1 (5 bases). Germline CDR1 is GTSNPN and CDR2 is SVGIG (reference sequence). The CDR3 totals 14 residues. V was shortened by 1 base and J by 0 bases, with 9 bases between the two germline ends. In nucleotides, the CDR3 is TGTGCCTGGAGTGAGGACACCACTAACTATGGCTACACCTTC. Amino acid sequence: CAWSEDTTNYGYTF.

The genes are TRBV19 and TRBJ1-5; D is unresolved. V was shortened by 2 bases and J by 2 bases, with 13 bases between the two germline ends. CDR1 LNHDA and CDR2 SQIVND come from the germline V gene (reference sequence). This CDR3 comprises 16 residues. CDR3 DNA: TGTGCCAGTAGTATATTTTGGGCTGAGGGCAATCAGCCCCAGCATTTT. Translation gives CASSIFWAEGNQPQHF.

The CDR3 nucleotides are TGTGCCAGTAACCCCCGGGACAGACGCACAGATACGCAGTATTTT. Translation gives CASNPRDRRTDTQYF. The genes are TRBV19 and TRBJ2-3; 7 bases map to TRBD1. This CDR3 comprises 15 residues. V was pared by 7 bases and J by 1 base, with 8 bases of the junction left unmatched. The V gene's germline CDR1 is LNHDA and CDR2 SQIVND (reference sequence). The variable domain in full, completed from reference TRBV19 and TRBJ2-3, reads DGGITQSPKYLFRKEGQNVTLSCEQNLNHDAMYWYRQDPGQGLRLIYYSQIVNDFQKGDIAEGYSVSREKKESFPLTVTSAQKNPTAFYLCASNPRDRRTDTQYFGPGTRLTVL.

This sequence joins TRBV2 and TRBJ1-1; 7 bases line up with TRBD1. The CDR3 has 11 amino acids. The germline CDR1 and CDR2 sequences are SNHLY and FYNNEI. J lost 10 bases, V lost 9 bases, and 8 bases had no gene match. In DNA, the CDR3 is TGTGCCAGACAGGGGTCCTTTGTAGCTTTCTTT. Residues: CARQGSFVAFF.

This chain connects TRBV5-6 to TRBJ2-5, with 9 bases fitting TRBD1. With 3 bases clipped from V and 4 bases from J, the junction kept 4 bases outside the gene matches. The CDR3 runs to 14 residues. CDR1 is SGHDT, CDR2 YYEEEE, per germline. The CDR3 nucleotides read TGTGCCAGCAGCTGGGGGACAGGGCGAGAGACCCAGTACTTC. Translation: CASSWGTGRETQYF.

The V gene is TRBV7-8, the J gene TRBJ2-3; D is undetermined. The germline V gene has CDR1 SGHVS and CDR2 FQNEAQ. The V end lost 2 bases, the J end lost 0 bases, and 15 bases lay between the germline ends. This CDR3 is built from 17 residues. CDR3 sequence: CASSLNSAPVSTDTQYF. The CDR3 DNA reads TGTGCCAGCAGCTTAAATTCAGCTCCCGTAAGCACAGATACGCAGTATTTT.

The rearrangement uses TRBV11-2 and TRBJ2-3; 8 nucleotides align to TRBD1. The CDR3 has 15 amino acids. Germline V CDR1 and CDR2: SGHAT, FQNNGV. V lost 5 bases to trimming and J lost 4 bases; unmatched junction nucleotides: 8. CDR3 sequence: CASSPGQGFSDTQYF. DNA for the CDR3: TGTGCCAGCAGCCCCGGACAGGGTTTCTCAGATACGCAGTATTTT.

The chain joins TRBV10-3 to TRBJ2-7, with TRBD1 identical over 7 bases. Germline CDR1 is ENHRY and CDR2 is SYGVKD. V gave up 8 bases and J gave up 0 bases; unmatched junction bases: 16. The CDR3 contains 17 residues. For the CDR3, the DNA is TGTGCCATCGCTAACCCACGGGCTCGGGACAGCTCCTACGAGCAGTACTTC. Translation: CAIANPRARDSSYEQYF.

This CDR3 reads CASSPVGRGRYEQFF. For the CDR3, the DNA is TGCGCCAGCAGCCCCGTAGGGAGGGGGAGGTATGAGCAGTTCTTC. The chain recombines TRBV4-1 with TRBJ2-1, with TRBD2 as a possible D gene (7 bases). The CDR3 has 15 residues. Looked up from germline, CDR1 is MGHRA and CDR2 is YSYEKL. V gave up 4 bases and J gave up 8 bases, with 18 bases separating them.

Of note for this clone: The junction departs from the called germline gene at one end, perhaps through a read error. This sequence joins TRBV4-1 and TRBJ2-1; D may correspond to TRBD1 or TRBD2 (7 bases each). CDR1 is MGHRA, CDR2 YSYEKL, per germline. This CDR3 has 13 amino acids. The CDR3 DNA follows: TGCGCCAGCAGCCAAGATAGAGGCAGGGGGGGTATCTTC. Amino acids: CASSQDRGRGGIF.

The chain carries TRBV7-2 and TRBJ2-2; TRBD2 matches at 7 bases. Germline V gene lookup returns CDR1 SGHTA and CDR2 FQGNSA. The J segment lost 4 bases and the V segment lost 4 bases, leaving 6 bases of the junction unmatched. The CDR3 extends over 15 amino acids. In DNA form, the CDR3 reads TGTGCCAGCAGCTCTATGGGGGGGAGCACCGGGGAGCTGTTTTTT. This gives the protein CASSSMGGSTGELFF.

The V call is TRBV18, the J call TRBJ2-7; D is undetermined. The CDR3 covers 14 residues. CDR1 and CDR2 from the germline V gene are KGHSH and LQKENI. V shed 3 bases and J shed 0 bases, with 9 bases lying between them. This CDR3 is CASSPPGVSYEQYF. The CDR3 DNA sequence: TGTGCCAGCTCACCCCCTGGCGTCTCCTACGAGCAGTACTTC.

This clone has just one count. The chain recombines TRBV6-5 with TRBJ2-7; D gene uncertain. Germline loops: CDR1 MNHEY, CDR2 SVGAGI. This CDR3 has 15 residues. The germline V and J ends were trimmed by 5 bases and 1 base, with 15 bases remaining between them. CDR3 residues: CASSHDLTLSYEQYF. The CDR3 coding sequence is TGTGCCAGCAGTCATGACTTGACACTTTCCTACGAGCAGTACTTC.

The chain combines TRBV11-3 with TRBJ2-2; D is uncertain. The CDR3 length is 13 residues. The V gene's germline CDR1 is SGHNT and CDR2 YENEEA. V was clipped by 2 bases and J by 6 bases, with 7 bases between them. CDR3 sequence: CASSLMNSGELFF. In DNA, the CDR3 is TGTGCCAGCAGCTTAATGAATTCCGGGGAGCTGTTTTTT.

J is TRBJ1-3 and V is TRBV18, with D maybe TRBD1 (5 bases). V dropped 3 bases and J dropped 4 bases, with 13 bases sitting between them. The CDR3 spans 15 residues. Germline lookup yields CDR1 KGHSH and CDR2 LQKENI. As DNA, the CDR3 is TGTGCCAGCTCACCTCAAGGGACTCGCGGAAACACCATATATTTT. Translated, it gives CASSPQGTRGNTIYF.

This chain connects TRBV29-1 to TRBJ2-7; 7 bases match TRBD1. Germline V gene data show CDR1 as SQVTM and CDR2 as ANQGSEA. The CDR3 contains 14 residues. The V and J ends lost 5 bases and 5 bases, in that order; junction bases with no gene match: 12. The CDR3 loop is CSVSSGTVTNEQYF. The CDR3 bases are TGCAGCGTTTCCTCCGGGACAGTCACCAACGAGCAGTACTTC.

J is TRBJ1-3 and V is TRBV4-3; 8 positions agree with TRBD1. V lost 5 bases, J lost 5 bases, and 8 bases stayed unmatched. CDR1 is LGHNA and CDR2 is YSLEER in the germline V gene. The CDR3 extends over 15 amino acids. This chain's CDR3 is CASSTDGQGRNTIYF. DNA of the CDR3: TGCGCCAGCAGCACCGACGGACAGGGACGAAACACCATATATTTT.

This clone was counted a single time. The chain joins TRBV5-4 to TRBJ2-3; TRBD2 matches at 7 bases. The V segment lost 10 bases and the J segment 5 bases; nucleotides outside the gene matches: 13. CDR1 SGHNT and CDR2 YYREEE come from the germline V gene (reference sequence). CDR3 size: 14 residues. The CDR3 DNA reads as TGTGCCTGGAAGGGCGGGAGTCAGTTAGATACGCAGTATTTT. The encoded protein is CAWKGGSQLDTQYF.

This chain joins TRBV5-1 and TRBJ2-7; D gene uncertain. Germline V gene data show CDR1 as SGHRS and CDR2 as YFSETQ. This CDR3 contains 13 residues. Trimming shortened V by 3 bases and J by 4 bases, and 11 bases separated the two germline ends. The CDR3 DNA reads as TGCGCCAGCAGCTCGACGCCAGGATACGAGCAGTACTTC. This translates into CASSSTPGYEQYF.

The V call is TRBV30, the J call TRBJ2-5, with TRBD1 matching over 9 bases. Germline assignment: CDR1 GTSNPN and CDR2 SVGIG (reference sequence). The CDR3 runs to 14 residues. V lost 5 bases and J lost 2; bases outside the gene matches: 6. The CDR3 here is CAWSRTGVQETQYF. The DNA of the CDR3 is TGTGCCTGGTCCCGGACAGGGGTACAAGAGACCCAGTACTTC.

The chain recombines TRBV13 with TRBJ2-7; unclear D gene. Germline loops: CDR1 PRHDT, CDR2 FYEKMQ (reference sequence). This CDR3 has 17 residues. Trimming cost V 0 bases and J 0 bases, with 15 bases left between them. The CDR3 DNA follows: TGTGCCAGCAGCTTAGGCGGTGGAGCCCTTAACTCCTACGAGCAGTACTTC. Protein product: CASSLGGGALNSYEQYF. Drawing the rest from reference TRBV13 and TRBJ2-7, the complete variable domain is AAGVIQSPRHLIKEKRETATLKCYPIPRHDTVYWYQQGPGQDPQFLISFYEKMQSDKGSIPDRFSAQQFSDYHSELNMSSLELGDSALYFCASSLGGGALNSYEQYFGPGTRLTVT.

This clone was recorded once. The V and J genes are TRBV6-6 and TRBJ1-6; 7 bases agree with TRBD1. CDR1 and CDR2 from the germline V gene are MNHNY and SVGAGI (reference sequence). This CDR3 region has 15 residues. J lost 6 bases, V lost 8 bases, and 10 bases had no gene match. The CDR3 nucleotides read TGTGCCAGCCGTCCACAGGGGAGTGGTAATTCACCCCTCCACTTT. Its protein product is CASRPQGSGNSPLHF.

The V call is TRBV5-4, the J call TRBJ1-1, with 9 positions matching TRBD1. Germline values: CDR1 SGHNT, CDR2 YYREEE (reference sequence). V lost 6 bases and J lost 0; bases outside the gene matches: 12. This CDR3 region has 17 residues. The chain's CDR3 is CASKGEGTGNMNTEAFF. The CDR3 coding sequence is TGTGCCAGCAAAGGTGAAGGGACAGGGAATATGAACACTGAAGCTTTCTTT.

The chain employs TRBV7-2 and TRBJ1-1; D is ambiguous. Trimming cost V 1 base and J 8 bases, with 5 bases left between them. There are 11 residues in the CDR3. Germline-derived CDR1 and CDR2 are SGHTA and FQGNSA. In DNA, the CDR3 is TGTGCCAGCAGCTTAGGAGTAGAAGCTTTCTTT. It yields the protein CASSLGVEAFF.

This clone has only a few counts. The J gene is TRBJ1-1, the V gene TRBV16; D gene ambiguous. Germline V gene sequence: CDR1 KGHSY, CDR2 FQNENV. The V gene lost 1 base and the J gene lost 0 bases, with 9 bases spanning the gap. The CDR3 contains 15 residues. For the CDR3, the DNA is TGTGCCAGCAGCCAATGGTACGGAATGAACACTGAAGCTTTCTTT. This sequence encodes CASSQWYGMNTEAFF.

The J gene is TRBJ2-1, the V gene TRBV28, with 12 bases that match TRBD2. The junction had 4 bases not matched to a gene; V was cut back by 5 bases and J by 8 bases. CDR3 length: 14 amino acids. CDR1 is MDHEN and CDR2 is SYDVKM in the germline V gene. CDR3 amino acids: CASSLAGGPYEQFF. The CDR3 DNA reads TGTGCCAGCAGTCTAGCGGGAGGGCCTTATGAGCAGTTCTTC.

Only a few counts were recorded for this clone. This chain joins TRBV19 and TRBJ2-7; D uncertain. The V and J ends lost 3 bases and 1 base respectively, with 13 bases between them. Germline V gene lookup returns CDR1 LNHDA and CDR2 SQIVND (reference sequence). This CDR3 has 15 amino acids. This CDR3 reads CASSIQQDGSYEQYF. The CDR3 bases are TGTGCCAGTAGTATCCAGCAGGATGGGTCCTACGAGCAGTACTTC.

The chain has TRBV6-5 and TRBJ2-7, with TRBD2 matching 9 bases. Germline trimming cut 2 bases from V and 2 bases from J; bases unmatched to any gene: 7. Looked up from germline, CDR1 is MNHEY and CDR2 is SVGAGI. The CDR3 consists of 16 residues. The CDR3 DNA follows: TGTGCCAGCAGTTACGCCCCACGCGGGAGGGCCTACGAGCAGTACTTC. This translates into CASSYAPRGRAYEQYF.

This rearrangement joins TRBV6-5 to TRBJ2-7, with 9 bases that match TRBD2. The germline V gene has CDR1 MNHEY and CDR2 SVGAGI. The CDR3 is 15 residues long. Trimming removed 6 bases from V and 6 bases from J; junction bases left unmatched: 12. Here the CDR3 DNA reads TGTGCCAGCAGACCAACCGGGACTAGCACCACCGAGCAGTACTTC. Amino acid sequence: CASRPTGTSTTEQYF.

This sequence joins TRBV12-3 or TRBV12-4 and TRBJ1-1; D not resolved. Trimming cost V 7 bases and J 12 bases, with 18 bases left between them. The CDR3 totals 12 residues. CDR3 coding DNA: TGTGCCAGCAATGCCCGTCGCCTGTCTACTTTCTTT. Translated: CASNARRLSTFF.

This clone has a handful of counts. This chain uses TRBV5-1 with TRBJ2-7; D uncertain. Trimming took 2 bases from V and 4 from J, leaving 7 bases between them. This CDR3 is built from 12 residues. The germline CDR1 and CDR2 sequences are SGHRS and YFSETQ. The CDR3 loop is CASSFRRYEQYF. As DNA, the CDR3 is TGCGCCAGCAGCTTCCGGCGTTACGAGCAGTACTTC.

The rearrangement links TRBV4-2 to TRBJ2-3; D unresolved. The CDR3 length is 13 residues. Trimming shortened V by 1 base and J by 7 bases, and 9 bases separated the two germline ends. The germline V gene has CDR1 LGHNA and CDR2 YNFKEQ. As DNA, the CDR3 is TGTGCCAGCAGCCAAGTCCCGGGCCATACGCAGTATTTT. Translating gives CASSQVPGHTQYF.